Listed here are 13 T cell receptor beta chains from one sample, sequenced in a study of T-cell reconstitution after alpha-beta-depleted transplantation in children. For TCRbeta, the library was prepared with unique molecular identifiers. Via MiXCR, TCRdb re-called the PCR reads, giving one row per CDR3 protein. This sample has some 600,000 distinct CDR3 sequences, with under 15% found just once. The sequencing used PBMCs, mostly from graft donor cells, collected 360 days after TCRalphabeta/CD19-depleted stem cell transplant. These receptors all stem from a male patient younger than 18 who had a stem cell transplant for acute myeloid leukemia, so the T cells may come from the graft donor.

CDR3 residues: CASSLRTSGTHNEQFF. The DNA of the CDR3 is TGCGCCAGCAGCTTGAGGACTAGCGGGACTCACAATGAGCAGTTCTTC. This chain links TRBV5-1 with TRBJ2-1; 12 nucleotides align to TRBD2. Germline V lookup: CDR1 SGHRS, CDR2 YFSETQ. CDR3 length: 16 residues. V lost 1 base, J lost 5 bases, and 4 bases stayed unmatched.

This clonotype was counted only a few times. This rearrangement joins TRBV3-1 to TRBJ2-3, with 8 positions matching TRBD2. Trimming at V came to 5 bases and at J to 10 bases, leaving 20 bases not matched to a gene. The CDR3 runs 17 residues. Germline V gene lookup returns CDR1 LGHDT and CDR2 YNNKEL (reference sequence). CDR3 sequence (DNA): TGTGCCAGCAGCTCGCAGGGCCCTAGCGGGTCTCCCTGGGCGCAGTATTTT. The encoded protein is CASSSQGPSGSPWAQYF.

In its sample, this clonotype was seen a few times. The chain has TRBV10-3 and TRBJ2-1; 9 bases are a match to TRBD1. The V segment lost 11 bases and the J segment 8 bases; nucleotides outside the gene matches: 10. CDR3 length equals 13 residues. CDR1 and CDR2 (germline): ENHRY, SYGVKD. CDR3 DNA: TGTGCCGTAAGAGGACAGGGGTTGGATGAGCAGTTCTTC. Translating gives CAVRGQGLDEQFF.

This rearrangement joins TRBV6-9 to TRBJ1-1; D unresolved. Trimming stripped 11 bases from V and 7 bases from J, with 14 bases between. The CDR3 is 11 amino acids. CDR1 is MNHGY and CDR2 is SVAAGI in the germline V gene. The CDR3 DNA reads TGTGCCGGCGTATTGACCGGTGAAGCTTTCTTT. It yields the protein CAGVLTGEAFF.

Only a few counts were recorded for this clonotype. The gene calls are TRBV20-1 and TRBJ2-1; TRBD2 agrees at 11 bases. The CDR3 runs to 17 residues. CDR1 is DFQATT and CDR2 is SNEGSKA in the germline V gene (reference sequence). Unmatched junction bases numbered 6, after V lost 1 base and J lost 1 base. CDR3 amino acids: CSARATSGATSYNEQFF. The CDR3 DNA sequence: TGCAGTGCTAGAGCGACTAGCGGGGCGACGTCCTACAATGAGCAGTTCTTC.

The CDR3 DNA follows: TGCGCCAGCAGCCAAGATAGGCATAACACCGGGGAGCTGTTTTTT. It encodes CASSQDRHNTGELFF. The chain has TRBV4-3 and TRBJ2-2; D remains unclear. The CDR3 extends over 15 amino acids. Trimming stripped 0 bases from V and 2 bases from J, with 7 bases between. Germline loops: CDR1 LGHNA, CDR2 YSLEER.

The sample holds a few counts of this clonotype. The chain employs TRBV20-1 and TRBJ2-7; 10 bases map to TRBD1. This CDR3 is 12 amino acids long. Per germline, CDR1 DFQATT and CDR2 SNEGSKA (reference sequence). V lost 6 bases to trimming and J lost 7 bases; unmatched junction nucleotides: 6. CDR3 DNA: TGCAGTGCCAGGGACAGGGGTTGGGAGCAGTACTTC. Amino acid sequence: CSARDRGWEQYF.

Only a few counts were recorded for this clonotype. The CDR3 sequence is CASSLYRVPYEQYF. The CDR3 coding sequence is TGTGCCAGCAGCTTATACCGGGTCCCCTACGAGCAGTACTTC. The J gene is TRBJ2-7, the V gene TRBV7-2; unclear D gene. Trimming took off 2 bases at V and 2 bases at J, with 10 bases between the two ends. The CDR3 length is 14 residues. CDR1 and CDR2 from the germline V gene are SGHTA and FQGNSA.

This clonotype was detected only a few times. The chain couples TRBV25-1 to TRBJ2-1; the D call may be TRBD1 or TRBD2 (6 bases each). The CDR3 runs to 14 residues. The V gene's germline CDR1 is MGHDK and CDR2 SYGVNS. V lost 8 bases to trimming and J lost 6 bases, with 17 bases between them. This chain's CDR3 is CASRQGKGGNEQFF. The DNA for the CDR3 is TGTGCCAGCCGCCAGGGGAAGGGAGGCAATGAGCAGTTCTTC.

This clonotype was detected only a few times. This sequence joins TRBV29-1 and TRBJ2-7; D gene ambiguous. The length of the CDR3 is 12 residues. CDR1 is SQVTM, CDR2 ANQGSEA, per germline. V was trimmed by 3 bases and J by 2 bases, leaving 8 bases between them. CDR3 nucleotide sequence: TGCAGCGTTGAGACCCGGGCCTACGAGCAGTACTTC. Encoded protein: CSVETRAYEQYF.

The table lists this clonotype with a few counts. The CDR3 region has the DNA TGCGCCAGCAGCCGGGGAGGGCAGGGGCATACTGAAGCTTTCTTT. Amino acid sequence: CASSRGGQGHTEAFF. The chain links TRBV4-3 to TRBJ1-1, with D maybe TRBD1 (6 bases). The V end lost 4 bases, the J end lost 5 bases, and 17 bases lay between the germline ends. The CDR3 is 15 amino acids. Germline CDR1 LGHNA, CDR2 YSLEER.

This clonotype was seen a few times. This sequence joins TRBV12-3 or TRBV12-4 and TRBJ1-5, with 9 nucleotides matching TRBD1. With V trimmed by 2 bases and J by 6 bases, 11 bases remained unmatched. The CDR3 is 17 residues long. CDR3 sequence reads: CASSLRTGTGSSQPQHF. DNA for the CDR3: TGTGCCAGCAGTTTACGTACTGGGACAGGGTCCTCTCAGCCCCAGCATTTT.

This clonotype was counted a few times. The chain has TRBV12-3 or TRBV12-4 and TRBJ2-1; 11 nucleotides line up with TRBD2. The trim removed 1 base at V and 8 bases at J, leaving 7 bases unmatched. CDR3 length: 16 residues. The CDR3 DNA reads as TGTGCCAGCAGTTTAGGACTAGCGGGACTAGGCCATGAGCAGTTCTTC. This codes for CASSLGLAGLGHEQFF.